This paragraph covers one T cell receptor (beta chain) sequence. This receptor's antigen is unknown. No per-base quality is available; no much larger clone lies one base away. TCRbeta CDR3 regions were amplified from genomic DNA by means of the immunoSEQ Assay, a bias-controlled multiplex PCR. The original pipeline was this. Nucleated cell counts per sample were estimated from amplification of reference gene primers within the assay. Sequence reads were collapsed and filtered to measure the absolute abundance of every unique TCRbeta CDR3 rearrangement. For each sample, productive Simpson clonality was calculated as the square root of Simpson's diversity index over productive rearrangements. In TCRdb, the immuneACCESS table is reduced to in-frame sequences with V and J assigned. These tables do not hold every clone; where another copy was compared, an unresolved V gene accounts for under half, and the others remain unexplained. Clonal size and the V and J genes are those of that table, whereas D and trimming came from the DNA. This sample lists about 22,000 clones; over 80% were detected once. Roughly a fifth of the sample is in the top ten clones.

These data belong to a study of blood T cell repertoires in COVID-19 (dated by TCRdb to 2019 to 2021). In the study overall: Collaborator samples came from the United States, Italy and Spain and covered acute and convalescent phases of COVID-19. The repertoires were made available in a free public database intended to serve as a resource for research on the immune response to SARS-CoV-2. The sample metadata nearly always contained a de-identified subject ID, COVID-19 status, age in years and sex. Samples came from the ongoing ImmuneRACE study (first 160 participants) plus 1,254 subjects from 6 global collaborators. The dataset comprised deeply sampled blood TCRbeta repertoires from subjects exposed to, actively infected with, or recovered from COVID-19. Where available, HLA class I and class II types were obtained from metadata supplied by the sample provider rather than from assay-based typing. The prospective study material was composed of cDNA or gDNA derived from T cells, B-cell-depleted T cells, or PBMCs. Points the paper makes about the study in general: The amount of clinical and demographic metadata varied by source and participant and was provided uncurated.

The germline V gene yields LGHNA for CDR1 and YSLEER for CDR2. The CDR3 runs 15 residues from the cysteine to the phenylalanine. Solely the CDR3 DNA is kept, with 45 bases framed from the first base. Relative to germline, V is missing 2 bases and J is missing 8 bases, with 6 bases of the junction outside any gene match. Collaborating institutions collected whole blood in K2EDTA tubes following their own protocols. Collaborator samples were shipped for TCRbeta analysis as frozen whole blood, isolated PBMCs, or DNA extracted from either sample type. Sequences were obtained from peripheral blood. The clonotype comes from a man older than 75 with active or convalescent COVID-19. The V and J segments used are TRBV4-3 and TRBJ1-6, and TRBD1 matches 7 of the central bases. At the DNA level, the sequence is TGCGCCAGCAGCCAAACGGCCAGGGGGGATTCACCCCTCCACTTT. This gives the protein CASSQTARGDSPLHF.